Listed below are T cell receptor beta chains from one sample, sequenced in a study of shared clonotypes between healthy human individuals. Generated by immunoSEQ multiplex PCR, the TCRdb table keeps only in-frame clones and is missing some. This table has roughly 850,000 clones, 96% appearing once. The source material was naive CD8+ T cells sorted from blood. These receptors were taken from a man aged 25-45 years in good health. CDR3s include the opening cysteine and the closing phenylalanine or tryptophan.

J gene	V gene	CDR3 protein
TRBJ2-1	TRBV19	CASSWSSGSVNEQFF
TRBJ1-4	TRBV28	CASSSDGNNEKLFF
TRBJ2-7	TRBV4-3	CASSQDWTSAYEQYF
TRBJ2-2	TRBV2	CASSGEGNGELFF
TRBJ2-1	TRBV27	CASSATLAGSSYNEQFF
TRBJ2-1	TRBV9	CASGGTREQFF
TRBJ2-7	TRBV7-9	CASSSLNYEQYF
TRBJ2-7	TRBV5-5	CASSPVGGSYEQYF
TRBJ2-7	TRBV10-2	CASTKTGGEQYF
TRBJ2-7	TRBV27	CASSSGQPYEQYF
TRBJ2-7	TRBV2	CASSGTGVSYEQYF
TRBJ2-7	TRBV25-1	CASRGGSGRFYEQYF
TRBJ2-5	TRBV7-9	CASSLAGEQETQYF
TRBJ2-2	TRBV2	CASSGGAGLITGELFF
TRBJ2-7	TRBV5-4	CASSSGSSEQYF
TRBJ2-7	TRBV11-2	CASSSGGGYEQYF
TRBJ2-1	TRBV6-5	CASSSTARGGDEQFF
TRBJ2-7	TRBV5-1	CASSLGTSGSSGVYEQYF
TRBJ2-7	TRBV10-3	CATLLGGGTEYEQYF
TRBJ1-2	TRBV29-1	CSVEDTGTSDYGYTF
TRBJ2-7	TRBV19	CASSTTSGWVNEQYF
TRBJ2-7	TRBV7-2	CASSPNSRGLALHEQYF